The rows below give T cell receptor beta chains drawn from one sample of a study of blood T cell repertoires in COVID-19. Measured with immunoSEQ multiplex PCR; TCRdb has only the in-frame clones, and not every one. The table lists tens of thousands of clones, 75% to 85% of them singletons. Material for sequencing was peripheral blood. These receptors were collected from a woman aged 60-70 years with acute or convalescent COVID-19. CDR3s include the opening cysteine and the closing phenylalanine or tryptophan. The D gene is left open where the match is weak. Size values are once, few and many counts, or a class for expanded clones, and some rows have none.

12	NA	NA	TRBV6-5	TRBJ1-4	TGTGCCAGCAGAGACATGGGTGAAAAACTGTTTTTT	CASRDMGEKLFF
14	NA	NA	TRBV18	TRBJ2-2	TGTGCCAGCTCAGCGGGACGGCCAGCCGGGGAGCTGTTTTTT	CASSAGRPAGELFF
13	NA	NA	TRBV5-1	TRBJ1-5	TGCGCCAGCAGTTTTAGTCCCAATCAGCCCCAGCATTTT	CASSFSPNQPQHF
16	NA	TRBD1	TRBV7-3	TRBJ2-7	TGTGCCAGCAGCCTCGCCCCGGGACAGGGTGGATACGAGCAGTACTTC	CASSLAPGQGGYEQYF
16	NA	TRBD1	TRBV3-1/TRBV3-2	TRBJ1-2	TGTGCCAGCAGCCACTCGGACAGGAGGACGAACTATGGCTACACCTTC	CASSHSDRRTNYGYTF
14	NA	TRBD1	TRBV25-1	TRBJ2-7	TGTGCCAGCAGTCCCACGGGACAGGCGAGGGAGCAGTACTTC	CASSPTGQAREQYF
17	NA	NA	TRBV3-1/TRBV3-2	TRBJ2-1	TGTGCCAGCAGCCAACAATTCGGAGGGGGCCCTTACAATGAGCAGTTCTTC	CASSQQFGGGPYNEQFF
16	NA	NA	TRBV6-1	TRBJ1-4	TGTGCCAGCAGTGATCTAGGGGGGGCGGATGGTGAAAAACTGTTTTTT	CASSDLGGADGEKLFF
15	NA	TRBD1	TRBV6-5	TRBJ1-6	TGTGCCAGCAGTCGGGACAGAAGGCCGCAGTCACCCCTCCACTTT	CASSRDRRPQSPLHF
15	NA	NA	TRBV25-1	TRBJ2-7	TGTGCCAGAGGGAAGGGAGAACAGGGCTCCTACGAGCAGTACTTC	CARGKGEQGSYEQYF
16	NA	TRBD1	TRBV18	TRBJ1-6	TGTGCCAGCTCACCACGACAGGGGGCGAATAATTCACCCCTCCACTTT	CASSPRQGANNSPLHF
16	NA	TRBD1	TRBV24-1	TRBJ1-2	TGTGCCACCAGTGGCCCGGACAGGGGATCTAACTATGGCTACACCTTC	CATSGPDRGSNYGYTF
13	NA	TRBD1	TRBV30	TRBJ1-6	TGTGCCTGCAGCCGGGACAGCGATTCACCCCTCCACTTT	CACSRDSDSPLHF
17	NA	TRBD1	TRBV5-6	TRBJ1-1	TGTGCCAGCAGCTTGTCCGGGACAGGGAGCATGAACACTGAAGCTTTCTTT	CASSLSGTGSMNTEAFF
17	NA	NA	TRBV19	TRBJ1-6	TGTGCCAGTAGTATTGCGGGGAGGGCGGCCTATAATTCACCCCTCCACTTT	CASSIAGRAAYNSPLHF
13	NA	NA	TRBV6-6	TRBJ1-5	TGTGCCAGCAGTTCCAGGGTCGACCAGCCCCAGCATTTT	CASSSRVDQPQHF
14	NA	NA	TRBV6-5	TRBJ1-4	TGTGCCAGCAGTCTATGGGACAAAAGGGAAAAACTGTTTTTT	CASSLWDKREKLFF
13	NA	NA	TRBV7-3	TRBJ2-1	TGTGCCAGCAGCTTCAGTAATCGAAATGAGCAGTTCTTC	CASSFSNRNEQFF
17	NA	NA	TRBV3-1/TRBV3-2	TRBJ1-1	TGTGCCAGCAGCCAAGCGGTTGGGGGGAGTCGCGACACTGAAGCTTTCTTT	CASSQAVGGSRDTEAFF
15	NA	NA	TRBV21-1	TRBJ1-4	TGTGCCAGCAGCAAAGCTAGCAGGGGGAATGAAAAACTGTTTTTT	CASSKASRGNEKLFF
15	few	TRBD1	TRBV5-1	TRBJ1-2	TGCGCCAGCAGCCCAGACAGGGGGGCGTACTATGGCTACACCTTC	CASSPDRGAYYGYTF
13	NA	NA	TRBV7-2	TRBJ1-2	TGTGCCAGCAGCTCAGGGGCTAACTATGGCTACACCTTC	CASSSGANYGYTF
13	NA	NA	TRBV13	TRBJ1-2	TGTGCCAGCAGCTTGGAGGGTCTCTATGGCTACACCTTC	CASSLEGLYGYTF
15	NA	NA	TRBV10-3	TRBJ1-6	TGTGCCATCACCGCGGGTCGGGGTCTCGGCTCACCCCTCCACTTT	CAITAGRGLGSPLHF
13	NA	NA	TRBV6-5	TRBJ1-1	TGTGCCAGCAGGAAGGAGGGGATCACTGAAGCTTTCTTT	CASRKEGITEAFF
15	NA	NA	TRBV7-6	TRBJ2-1	TGTGCCAGCAGCTTTGGCGGGGGCCGGTCCAATGAGCAGTTCTTC	CASSFGGGRSNEQFF
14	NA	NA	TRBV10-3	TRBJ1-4	TGTGCCATCAGTGAGGGGAGGGGGAATGAAAAACTGTTTTTT	CAISEGRGNEKLFF
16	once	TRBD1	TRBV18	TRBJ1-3	TGTGCCAGCTCACCAGCAGTGACAGGGGTTGGAAACACCATATATTTT	CASSPAVTGVGNTIYF
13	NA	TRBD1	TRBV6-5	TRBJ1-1	TGTGCCAGCAGGACAGGGGTAGAGACTGAAGCTTTCTTT	CASRTGVETEAFF
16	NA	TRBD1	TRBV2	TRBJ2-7	TGTGCCAGCAGTGCACTGGACAGGTCTACGGGGAGCGAGCAGTACTTC	CASSALDRSTGSEQYF
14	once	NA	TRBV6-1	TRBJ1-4	TGTGCCAGCAGTGAAACGGGTCGGGATGAAAAACTGTTTTTT	CASSETGRDEKLFF
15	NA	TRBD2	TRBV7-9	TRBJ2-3	TGTGCCAGCAGCTCCATCAGGCGGGGGGCAGATACGCAGTATTTT	CASSSIRRGADTQYF
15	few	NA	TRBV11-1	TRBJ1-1	TGTGCCAGCAGCAAGCCCACGGGAGGGAACACTGAAGCTTTCTTT	CASSKPTGGNTEAFF
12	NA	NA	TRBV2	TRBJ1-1	TGTGCCAGCAGACGGGTGAACACTGAAGCTTTCTTT	CASRRVNTEAFF
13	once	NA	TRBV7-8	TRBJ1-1	TGTGCCAGCAGCTTGGAGGGAAACACTGAAGCTTTCTTT	CASSLEGNTEAFF
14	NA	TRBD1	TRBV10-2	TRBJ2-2	TGCGCCTCCTTCCCCAGGACAGGGGGCCAGGAGCTGTTTTTT	CASFPRTGGQELFF
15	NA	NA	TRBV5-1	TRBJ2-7	TGCGCCAGCAGCCCGGGGGGGACAGGGTCCTACGAGCAGTACTTC	CASSPGGTGSYEQYF
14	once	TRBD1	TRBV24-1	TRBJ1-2	TGTGCCACCAGTGACCGGACAGGGTTCTATGGCTACACCTTC	CATSDRTGFYGYTF
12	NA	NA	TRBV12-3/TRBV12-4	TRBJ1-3	TGTGCCAGCAGACGACAGGCGGCCGGGATATATTTT	CASRRQAAGIYF
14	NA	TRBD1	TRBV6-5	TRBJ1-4	TGTGCCAGCAGCCCGACAGGGGCTAATGAAAAACTGTTTTTT	CASSPTGANEKLFF
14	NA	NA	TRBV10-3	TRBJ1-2	TGTGCCATCAGTGAGAACAGGGATGATTATGGCTACACCTTC	CAISENRDDYGYTF
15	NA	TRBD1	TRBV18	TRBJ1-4	TGTGCCAGCTCACCACCTGCAGGGGGCGGTGAAAAACTGTTTTTT	CASSPPAGGGEKLFF